The next 18 T cell receptor beta chains were all read from a single sample in a study of response to subunit inactivated influenza vaccine. TCRdb recomputed calls from the RT-PCR reads with MiXCR, one row per CDR3 protein. The table records around 530,000 distinct CDR3 sequences, more than 15% of them present only once. This sample comprised CD4+ T cells sorted from PBMCs, obtained around 25 months after vaccination. The receptors derive from a man between 50 and 75 years old who received an inactivated influenza vaccine.

This chain joins TRBV6-2 or TRBV6-3 and TRBJ2-7; no firm D call. Per germline, CDR1 MNHEY and CDR2 SVGEGT. The CDR3 is 12 residues long. V gave up 4 bases and J gave up 2 bases, with 6 bases separating them. CDR3 sequence reads: CASSSYTYEQYF. The CDR3 region has the DNA TGTGCCAGCAGTTCGTACACCTACGAGCAGTACTTC.

V and J are TRBV28 and TRBJ2-7, with unresolved D. Germline CDR1 MDHEN, CDR2 SYDVKM. V was pared by 4 bases and J by 2 bases, with 9 bases between. This CDR3 has 13 residues. This CDR3 is CASSSLIAYEQYF. CDR3 coding DNA: TGTGCCAGCAGTTCTCTGATTGCCTACGAGCAGTACTTC.

This clonotype was seen only a few times. The chain employs TRBV20-1 and TRBJ2-2; the D is unclear. The CDR3 has 14 amino acids. Germline-derived CDR1 and CDR2 are DFQATT and SNEGSKA (reference sequence). With 5 bases removed from V and 7 bases from J, the gap between germline ends came to 17 bases. CDR3 residues: CSALSSDVVGELFF. The CDR3 DNA is TGCAGTGCTCTATCATCGGACGTTGTCGGGGAGCTGTTTTTT.

The rearrangement joins TRBV12-3 or TRBV12-4 to TRBJ1-2; weak D call: TRBD1 (5 bases). CDR3 length equals 15 residues. Deletions cut 6 bases from V and 6 bases from J, with 20 bases between. CDR3 amino acids: CASSPTLGGSDGYTF. The CDR3 nucleotides are TGTGCCAGCAGCCCAACCCTGGGGGGGTCCGATGGCTACACCTTC.

The table lists this clonotype with a few counts. CDR3 sequence reads: CASSQEGLPGETQYF. CDR3 coding DNA: TGCGCCAGCAGCCAAGAAGGGCTACCGGGGGAGACCCAGTACTTC. The chain carries TRBV4-1 and TRBJ2-5; TRBD2 is a possible D gene (5 bases). From germline, CDR1 is MGHRA and CDR2 YSYEKL. The CDR3 is 15 residues long. With 0 bases removed from V and 5 bases from J, the gap between germline ends came to 13 bases.

This clonotype was detected ten times or more. This chain connects TRBV7-6 to TRBJ2-7, with a weak D call TRBD2 (6 bases). The CDR3 runs to 14 residues. V lost 5 bases, J lost 4 bases, and 15 bases lay in between. CDR1 and CDR2 (germline): SGHVS, FNYEAQ. This CDR3 reads CASSPIAGSYEQYF. The CDR3 DNA reads TGTGCCAGCAGCCCGATCGCGGGAAGTTACGAGCAGTACTTC.

This clonotype was counted a single time. The V call is TRBV19, the J call TRBJ2-3; 11 bases agree with TRBD2. The CDR3 has 15 residues. The V segment lost 6 bases and the J segment 3 bases; nucleotides outside the gene matches: 5. The germline CDR1 and CDR2 sequences are LNHDA and SQIVND (reference sequence). The CDR3 loop reads CASRRLAGGTDTQYF. The DNA for the CDR3 is TGTGCCAGTAGGCGCCTAGCGGGGGGAACAGATACGCAGTATTTT.

V gene TRBV20-1 combines with J gene TRBJ1-5; a weak D match, TRBD1 (6 bases). CDR3 length: 14 amino acids. CDR1 and CDR2 from the germline V gene are DFQATT and SNEGSKA (reference sequence). Deletions cut 3 bases from V and 7 bases from J, with 16 bases between. The CDR3 region is CSASQRGRGQPQHF. CDR3 DNA: TGCAGTGCTAGCCAGCGGGGGCGAGGACAGCCCCAGCATTTT.

This clonotype appeared a few times. The V and J genes are TRBV7-2 and TRBJ1-2; tentative D call: TRBD1 (5 bases). The ends were cut back, 7 bases at V and 8 bases at J, with 20 bases in the middle. This CDR3 spans 14 amino acids. Germline-derived CDR1 and CDR2 are SGHTA and FQGNSA. CDR3 nucleotides: TGTGCCAGCACCCAAAGGAGGGGAGCAAGCGGCTACACCTTC. It specifies CASTQRRGASGYTF.

The chain uses TRBV12-3 or TRBV12-4 and TRBJ2-5, with D tentatively TRBD2 (5 bases). V was clipped by 2 bases and J by 2 bases, with 9 bases between them. This CDR3 has 14 residues. The CDR3 region is CASSLFSGQETQYF. Here the CDR3 DNA reads TGTGCCAGCAGTTTATTCTCGGGGCAAGAGACCCAGTACTTC.

This clonotype was seen many times. The chain is built from TRBV5-1 and TRBJ2-3; D is possibly TRBD1 (5 bases). Trimming took off 4 bases at V and 3 bases at J, with 21 bases between the two ends. Germline CDR1 and CDR2: SGHRS and YFSETQ. There are 17 residues in the CDR3. The CDR3 spells CASSHTNRQSQTDTQYF. CDR3 coding DNA: TGCGCCAGCAGCCATACAAACAGACAGAGCCAAACAGATACGCAGTATTTT.

This clonotype was observed many times. The chain has TRBV20-1 and TRBJ1-1; 9 bases are a match to TRBD1. The trim removed 7 bases at V and 4 bases at J, leaving 7 bases unmatched. Germline CDR1 reads DFQATT; CDR2 reads SNEGSKA (reference sequence). The CDR3 runs to 13 residues. The CDR3 DNA follows: TGCAGTGTCCAGACAGGGGGAGGCACTGAAGCTTTCTTT. Translating gives CSVQTGGGTEAFF.

This clonotype was observed a handful of times. The chain employs TRBV20-1 and TRBJ2-1; TRBD1 is a possible D gene (5 bases). V was pared by 0 bases and J by 9 bases, with 12 bases between. This CDR3 has 13 residues. The germline CDR1 and CDR2 sequences are DFQATT and SNEGSKA (reference sequence). CDR3 amino acids: CSARDGSQGEQFF. CDR3 in DNA: TGCAGTGCTAGAGATGGCAGCCAGGGTGAGCAGTTCTTC.

This clonotype turned up a few times. J is TRBJ2-7 and V is TRBV5-1, with 9 bases aligning to TRBD1. The J segment lost 3 bases and the V segment lost 1 base, leaving 5 bases of the junction unmatched. Germline V lookup: CDR1 SGHRS, CDR2 YFSETQ. The CDR3 spans 15 residues. This CDR3 reads CASSLTGGSYYEQYF. CDR3 nucleotide sequence: TGCGCCAGCAGCTTGACAGGGGGCAGTTACTACGAGCAGTACTTC. Full variable domain (outside the CDR3, taken from reference TRBV5-1 and TRBJ2-7): KAGVTQTPRYLIKTRGQQVTLSCSPISGHRSVSWYQQTPGQGLQFLFEYFSETQRNKGNFPGRFSGRQFSNSRSEMNVSTLELGDSALYLCASSLTGGSYYEQYFGPGTRLTVT.

This chain links TRBV6-1 with TRBJ2-7, with 12 positions matching TRBD1. From germline, CDR1 is MNHNS and CDR2 SASEGT. CDR3 length: 15 residues. Unmatched junction bases numbered 6, after V lost 6 bases and J lost 3 bases. CDR3 sequence: CASRAGTGGGYEQYF. The DNA of the CDR3 is TGTGCCAGCAGGGCCGGGACAGGGGGCGGCTACGAGCAGTACTTC.

This clonotype was observed a few times. V usage is TRBV20-1 and J usage is TRBJ1-5; D is unclear. V lost 0 bases and J 9 bases, leaving 6 bases between the germline ends. Looked up from germline, CDR1 is DFQATT and CDR2 is SNEGSKA (reference sequence). This CDR3 contains 11 residues. The CDR3 bases are TGCAGTGCTAGAGAGGATGGGCCCCAGCATTTT. Its translation: CSAREDGPQHF.

This clonotype was seen a few times. The chain carries TRBV24-1 and TRBJ2-1; D tentatively reads TRBD1 or TRBD2 (5 bases each). The V gene lost 9 bases and the J gene lost 2 bases, with 16 bases spanning the gap. The CDR3 has 15 residues. Germline loops: CDR1 KGHDR, CDR2 SFDVKD. The CDR3 sequence is CATGGVGWAYNEQFF. CDR3 sequence (DNA): TGTGCCACCGGGGGTGTCGGATGGGCCTACAATGAGCAGTTCTTC.

Written as DNA, the CDR3 is TGTGCCAGCAAAACTAGCTTATCCCAAGAGACCCAGTACTTC. It yields the protein CASKTSLSQETQYF. The chain has TRBV5-6 and TRBJ2-5, with a possible D match to TRBD2 (6 bases). CDR1 is SGHDT and CDR2 is YYEEEE in the germline V gene. CDR3 size: 14 residues. V lost 6 bases, J lost 1 base, and 13 bases lay in between.